This T cell receptor beta chain was recovered during a study of CD8 T cells in ankylosing spondylitis. Each CDR3 protein gets one entry after TCRdb re-called the 5' RACE reads with MiXCR. The sample has 250,000 or so distinct CDR3 sequences; more than 20% are singletons. At least ten counts were recorded for this clonotype. The CDR3 covers 15 residues. Germline CDR1 MNHEY, CDR2 SMNVEV (reference sequence). V gave up 5 bases and J gave up 4 bases, with 17 bases separating them. The chain employs TRBV27 and TRBJ1-1; D possibly corresponds to TRBD1 (5 bases). This clonotype originated in a male donor with ankylosing spondylitis or in good health (not recorded which). Sample: blood, either unsorted or a sorted T cell fraction (not recorded which). This chain's CDR3 is CASSPGLRTFTEAFF. The CDR3 DNA reads TGTGCCAGCAGTCCGGGACTCCGGACATTCACTGAAGCTTTCTTT.